This record concerns one T cell receptor beta chain sequence. Antigen unknown. Germline and junction disagree at one end, which may indicate a read error. This sample is part of a study of tumor and adjacent non-tumor tissue in lung cancer. Whole-study results and caveats: Tumor TCR diversity, when higher, was linked to shorter survival.

CDR1 and CDR2 (germline): MGHRA, YSYEKL. The CDR3 extends over 16 amino acids. TCRbeta libraries were built with three rounds of nested PCR, modified from ARM-PCR. MiXCR, applied by TCRdb to the multiplex PCR reads, yields one record per CDR3 protein. In the table there are 200,000 to 250,000 distinct CDR3 sequences, 71% of which are singletons. No cell sorting was done before RNA was extracted from the tissue. This TCR came from a man aged 55 to 70 with non-small cell lung cancer. Sequencing was done on a sample of lung tumor tissue. The chain has TRBV4-1 and TRBJ2-7; TRBD2 is a possible D gene (6 bases). The CDR3 sequence is CASSHLAAGSSYEQYF. DNA of the CDR3: TGCGCCAGCAGCCACTTAGCGGCGGGGTCCTCCTACGAGCAGTATTTC.